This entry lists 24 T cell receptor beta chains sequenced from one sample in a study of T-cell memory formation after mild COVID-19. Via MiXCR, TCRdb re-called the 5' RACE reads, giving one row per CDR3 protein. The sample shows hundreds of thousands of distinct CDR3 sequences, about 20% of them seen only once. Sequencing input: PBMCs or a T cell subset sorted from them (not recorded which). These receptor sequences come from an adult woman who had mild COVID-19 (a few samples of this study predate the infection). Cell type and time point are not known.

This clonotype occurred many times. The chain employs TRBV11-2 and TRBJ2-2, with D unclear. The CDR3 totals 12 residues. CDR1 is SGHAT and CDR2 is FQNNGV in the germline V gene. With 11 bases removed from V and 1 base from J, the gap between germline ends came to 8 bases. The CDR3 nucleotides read TGTGCCTCGAAAGGGAACACCGGGGAGCTGTTTTTT. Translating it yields CASKGNTGELFF. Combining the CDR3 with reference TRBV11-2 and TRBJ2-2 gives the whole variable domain EAGVAQSPRYKIIEKRQSVAFWCNPISGHATLYWYQQILGQGPKLLIQFQNNGVVDDSQLPKDRFSAERLKGVDSTLKIQPAKLEDSAVYLCASKGNTGELFFGEGSRLTVL.

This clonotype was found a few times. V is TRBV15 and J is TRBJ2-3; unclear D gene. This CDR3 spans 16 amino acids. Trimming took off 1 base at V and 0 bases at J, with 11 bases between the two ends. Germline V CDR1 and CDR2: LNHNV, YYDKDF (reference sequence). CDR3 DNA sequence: TGTGCCACCAGCAGAGGTTTCATCGTTAGCACAGATACGCAGTATTTT. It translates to CATSRGFIVSTDTQYF.

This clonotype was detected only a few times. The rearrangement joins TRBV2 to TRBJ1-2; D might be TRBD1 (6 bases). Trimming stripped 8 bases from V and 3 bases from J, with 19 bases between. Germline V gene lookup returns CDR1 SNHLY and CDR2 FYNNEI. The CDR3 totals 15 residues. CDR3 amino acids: CASPHYTGPDYGYTF. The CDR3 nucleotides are TGTGCCAGCCCTCATTATACAGGGCCGGACTATGGCTACACCTTC.

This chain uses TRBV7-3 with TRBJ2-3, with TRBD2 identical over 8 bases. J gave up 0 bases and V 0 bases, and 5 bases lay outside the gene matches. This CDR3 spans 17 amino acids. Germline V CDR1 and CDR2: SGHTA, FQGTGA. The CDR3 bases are TGTGCCAGCAGCTTAACGGCCTTAGCGGGAAGCACAGATACGCAGTATTTT. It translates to CASSLTALAGSTDTQYF.

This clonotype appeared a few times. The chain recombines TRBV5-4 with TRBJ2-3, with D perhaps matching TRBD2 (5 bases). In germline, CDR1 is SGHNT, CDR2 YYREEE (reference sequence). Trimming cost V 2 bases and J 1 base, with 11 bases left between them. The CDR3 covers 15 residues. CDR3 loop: CASSFLGEGTDTQYF. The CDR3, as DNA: TGTGCCAGCAGCTTTTTGGGAGAGGGCACAGATACGCAGTATTTT.

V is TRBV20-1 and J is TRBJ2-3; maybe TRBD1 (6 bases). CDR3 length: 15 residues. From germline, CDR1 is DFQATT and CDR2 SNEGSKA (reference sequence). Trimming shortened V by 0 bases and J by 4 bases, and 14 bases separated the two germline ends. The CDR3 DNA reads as TGCAGTGCTAGAGACAGGGGCAAAGTGGCAGATACGCAGTATTTT. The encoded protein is CSARDRGKVADTQYF.

As DNA, the CDR3 is TGTGCCAGCAGTTTCCGCCTCAGGGGCGACACTGAAGCTTTCTTT. Amino acid sequence: CASSFRLRGDTEAFF. V is TRBV6-2 or TRBV6-3 and J is TRBJ1-1, with TRBD1 as a possible D gene (6 bases). The V and J ends lost 4 bases and 3 bases respectively, with 15 bases between them. The CDR3 covers 15 residues. Germline V CDR1 and CDR2: MNHEY, SVGEGT.

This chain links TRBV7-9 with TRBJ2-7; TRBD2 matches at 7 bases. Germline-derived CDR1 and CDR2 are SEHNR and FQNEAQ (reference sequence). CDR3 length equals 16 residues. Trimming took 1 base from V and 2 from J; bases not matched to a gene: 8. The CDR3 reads CASSLVGGSIPYEQYF. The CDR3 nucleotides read TGTGCCAGCAGCTTAGTTGGCGGGAGCATACCCTACGAGCAGTACTTC.

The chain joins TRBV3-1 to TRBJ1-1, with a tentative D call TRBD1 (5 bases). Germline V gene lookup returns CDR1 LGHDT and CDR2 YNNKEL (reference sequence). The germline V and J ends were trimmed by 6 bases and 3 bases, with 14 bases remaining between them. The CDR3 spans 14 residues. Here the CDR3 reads CASRFRDVDTEAFF. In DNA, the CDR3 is TGTGCCAGCAGGTTCCGGGACGTCGACACTGAAGCTTTCTTT.

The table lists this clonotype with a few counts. CDR3 residues: CSAPSGARKTQYF. CDR3 sequence (DNA): TGCAGTGCTCCTAGCGGGGCCCGTAAGACCCAGTACTTC. The J gene is TRBJ2-5, the V gene TRBV20-1; 9 bases fit TRBD2. The CDR3 spans 13 residues. The junction had 7 bases not matched to a gene; V was cut back by 5 bases and J by 6 bases. Per the germline V gene, CDR1 is DFQATT and CDR2 is SNEGSKA (reference sequence).

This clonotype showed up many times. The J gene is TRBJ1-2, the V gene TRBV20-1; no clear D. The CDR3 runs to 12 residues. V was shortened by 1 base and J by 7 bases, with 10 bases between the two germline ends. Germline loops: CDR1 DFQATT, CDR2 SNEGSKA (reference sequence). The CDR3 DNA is TGCAGTGCTAGAGTTACAGCAATTGGCTACACCTTC. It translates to CSARVTAIGYTF.

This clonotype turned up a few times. The CDR3 loop is CASAPGLARNIQYF. As DNA, the CDR3 is TGCGCCAGCGCCCCGGGGTTGGCTAGAAACATTCAGTACTTC. V gene TRBV5-1 combines with J gene TRBJ2-4; TRBD2 might be the D (5 bases). Deletions cut 7 bases from V and 6 bases from J, with 17 bases between. CDR1 and CDR2 from the germline V gene are SGHRS and YFSETQ. The CDR3 totals 14 residues. The variable domain in full, completed from reference TRBV5-1 and TRBJ2-4, reads KAGVTQTPRYLIKTRGQQVTLSCSPISGHRSVSWYQQTPGQGLQFLFEYFSETQRNKGNFPGRFSGRQFSNSRSEMNVSTLELGDSALYLCASAPGLARNIQYFGAGTRLSVL.

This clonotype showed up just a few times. This CDR3 reads CASRNADFWETQYF. CDR3 DNA sequence: TGCGCCAGCAGGAATGCGGACTTCTGGGAGACCCAGTACTTC. The genes are TRBV5-1 and TRBJ2-5, with D perhaps TRBD2 (5 bases). The V gene's germline CDR1 is SGHRS and CDR2 YFSETQ. This CDR3 is 14 amino acids long. The germline V and J ends were trimmed by 5 bases and 5 bases, with 16 bases remaining between them.

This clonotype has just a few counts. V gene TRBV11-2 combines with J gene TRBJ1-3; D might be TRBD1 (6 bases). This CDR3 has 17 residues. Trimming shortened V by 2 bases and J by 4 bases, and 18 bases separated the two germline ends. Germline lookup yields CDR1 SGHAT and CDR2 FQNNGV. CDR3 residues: CASSLSRSTDRGNTIYF. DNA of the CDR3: TGTGCCAGCAGCTTATCCCGAAGCACCGACAGGGGAAACACCATATATTTT.

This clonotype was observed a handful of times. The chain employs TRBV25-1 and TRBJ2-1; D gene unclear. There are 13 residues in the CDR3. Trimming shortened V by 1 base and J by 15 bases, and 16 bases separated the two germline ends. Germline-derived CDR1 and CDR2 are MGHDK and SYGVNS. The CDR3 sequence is CASSESDRVLGFF. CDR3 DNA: TGTGCCAGCAGTGAATCGGATAGGGTTTTAGGGTTCTTC.

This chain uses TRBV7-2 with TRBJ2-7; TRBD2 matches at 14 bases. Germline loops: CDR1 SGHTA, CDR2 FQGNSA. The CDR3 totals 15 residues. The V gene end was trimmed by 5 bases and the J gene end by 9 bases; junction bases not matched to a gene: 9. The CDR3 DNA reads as TGTGCCAGCAGCCTAGGGACTAGCGGGAGTACTGTGCAGTACTTC. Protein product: CASSLGTSGSTVQYF.

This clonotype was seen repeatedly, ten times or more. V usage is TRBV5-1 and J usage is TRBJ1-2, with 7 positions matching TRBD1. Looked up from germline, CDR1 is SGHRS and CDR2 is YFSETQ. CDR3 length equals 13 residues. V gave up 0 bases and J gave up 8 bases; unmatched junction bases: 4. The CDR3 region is CASSLDRGRGYTF. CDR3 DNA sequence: TGCGCCAGCAGCTTGGATAGGGGGCGAGGCTACACCTTC.

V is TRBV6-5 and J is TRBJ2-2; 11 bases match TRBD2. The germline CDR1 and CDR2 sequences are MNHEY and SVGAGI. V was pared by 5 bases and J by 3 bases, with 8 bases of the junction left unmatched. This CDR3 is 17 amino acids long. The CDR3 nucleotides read TGTGCCAGCAGTGAGGTAGCGGGGGGGATCTACACCGGGGAGCTGTTTTTT. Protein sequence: CASSEVAGGIYTGELFF.

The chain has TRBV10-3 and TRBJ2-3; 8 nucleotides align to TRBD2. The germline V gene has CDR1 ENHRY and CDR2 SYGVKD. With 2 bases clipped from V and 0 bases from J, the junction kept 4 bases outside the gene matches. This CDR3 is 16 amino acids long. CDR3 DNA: TGTGCCATCAGTGAGACTCGGGGGGGGAGCACAGATACGCAGTATTTT. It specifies CAISETRGGSTDTQYF.

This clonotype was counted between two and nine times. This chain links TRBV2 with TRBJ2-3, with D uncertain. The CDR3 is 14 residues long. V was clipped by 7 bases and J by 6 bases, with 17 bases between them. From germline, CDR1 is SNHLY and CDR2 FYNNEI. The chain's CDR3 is CASIRPINGDTQYF. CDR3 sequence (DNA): TGTGCCAGCATTAGACCCATAAACGGGGATACGCAGTATTTT. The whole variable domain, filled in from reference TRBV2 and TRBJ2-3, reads EPEVTQTPSHQVTQMGQEVILRCVPISNHLYFYWYRQILGQKVEFLVSFYNNEISEKSEIFDDQFSVERPDGSNFTLKIRSTKLEDSAMYFCASIRPINGDTQYFGPGTRLTVL.

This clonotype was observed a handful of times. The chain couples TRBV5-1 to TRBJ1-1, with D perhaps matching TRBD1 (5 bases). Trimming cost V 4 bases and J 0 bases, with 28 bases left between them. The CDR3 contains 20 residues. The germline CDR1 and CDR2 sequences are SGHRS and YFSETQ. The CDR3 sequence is CASSPRPPQGPSLMNTEAFF. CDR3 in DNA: TGCGCCAGCAGCCCCCGGCCCCCGCAGGGCCCCTCGTTGATGAACACTGAAGCTTTCTTT.

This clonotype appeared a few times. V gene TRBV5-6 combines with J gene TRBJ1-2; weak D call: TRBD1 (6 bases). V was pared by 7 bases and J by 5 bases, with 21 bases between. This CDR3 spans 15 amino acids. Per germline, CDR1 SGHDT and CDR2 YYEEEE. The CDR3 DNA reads TGTGCCAGCGGATTCACCCAGCCAGGGGATTATGGCTACACCTTC. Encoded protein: CASGFTQPGDYGYTF.

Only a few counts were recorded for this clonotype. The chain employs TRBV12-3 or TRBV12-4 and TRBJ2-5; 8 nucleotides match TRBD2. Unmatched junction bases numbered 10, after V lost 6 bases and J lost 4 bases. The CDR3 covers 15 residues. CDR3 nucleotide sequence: TGTGCCAGCAGCTTCACCGGGGGGGCGGGAGAGACCCAGTACTTC. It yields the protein CASSFTGGAGETQYF.

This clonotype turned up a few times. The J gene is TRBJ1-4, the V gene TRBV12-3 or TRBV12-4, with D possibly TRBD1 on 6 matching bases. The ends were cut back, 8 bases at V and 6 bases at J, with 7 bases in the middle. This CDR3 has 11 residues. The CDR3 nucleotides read TGTGCCAGCCAGGGGTATGAAAAACTGTTTTTT. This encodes CASQGYEKLFF.